The rows below give T cell receptor beta chains drawn from one sample of a study of blood T cell repertoires in COVID-19. Sequenced by immunoSEQ multiplex PCR; TCRdb stores in-frame clones only, minus some. The table shows some 150,000 clones, with roughly 80% occurring only once. Sequencing was performed on peripheral blood. Every receptor here comes from a woman between 40 and 50 years old with active or convalescent COVID-19. The conserved cysteine and the conserved F or W are not part of the CDR3 here.

>TRBJ1-5|TRBV19
ASTRTGGSGQPQH
>TRBJ1-3|TRBV19
ASSMVPGGNTIY
>TRBJ1-3|TRBV4-3
ASSLLQGTENTIY
>TRBJ2-7|TRBV18
ASSPSLAGGRYEQY
>TRBJ2-7|TRBV27
ASSFDRGNYEQY
>TRBJ2-5|TRBV5-4
ASSSPRLAGGPGETQY
>TRBJ2-2|TRBV4-1
ASSPGLAGGRTGELF
>TRBJ2-3|TRBV6-2/TRBV6-3
ASSYGRGGGGRRTDTQY
>TRBJ1-4|TRBV5-1
ASSPGTPEKLF
>TRBJ1-2|TRBV19
ASTYQGDRPNYGYT
>TRBJ2-7|TRBV27
ASSFATGGIGGEYEQY
>TRBJ1-5|TRBV7-2
ASSLGGGDQPQH
>TRBJ2-1|TRBV7-9
ASSLVEAASRDEQF
>TRBJ2-3|TRBV18
ASSPPVRASGRPDTQY